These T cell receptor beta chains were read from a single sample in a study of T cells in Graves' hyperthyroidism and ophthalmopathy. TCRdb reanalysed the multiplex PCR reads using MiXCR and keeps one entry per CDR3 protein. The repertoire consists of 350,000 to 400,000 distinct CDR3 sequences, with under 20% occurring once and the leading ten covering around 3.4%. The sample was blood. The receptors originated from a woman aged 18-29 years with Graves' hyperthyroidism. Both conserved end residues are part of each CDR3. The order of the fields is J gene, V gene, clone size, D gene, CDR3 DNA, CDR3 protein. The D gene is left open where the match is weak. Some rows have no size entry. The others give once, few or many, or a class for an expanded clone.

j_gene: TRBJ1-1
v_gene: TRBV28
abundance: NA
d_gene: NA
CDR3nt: TGTGCCAGCAGTCCGCCCGTACAAAAGCTGGACACTGAAGCTTTCTTT
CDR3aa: CASSPPVQKLDTEAFF

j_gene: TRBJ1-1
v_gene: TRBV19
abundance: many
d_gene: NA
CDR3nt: TGTGCCAGTAGTATGGGGTCGAACACTGAAGCTTTCTTT
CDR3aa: CASSMGSNTEAFF

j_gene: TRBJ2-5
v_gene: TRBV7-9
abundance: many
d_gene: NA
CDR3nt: TGTGCCAGCAGCCCTGAGGGCTGGCGGGGCGGAGAGACCAAGTACTTC
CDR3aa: CASSPEGWRGGETKYF

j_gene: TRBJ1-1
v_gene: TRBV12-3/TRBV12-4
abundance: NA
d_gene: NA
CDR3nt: TGTGCCAGCAGTCCCCCGGGGCCCACTGAAGCTTTCTTT
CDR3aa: CASSPPGPTEAFF

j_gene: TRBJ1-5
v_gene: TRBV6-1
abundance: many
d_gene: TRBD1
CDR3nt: TGTGCCAGCAGTGGACAGGGGGCTGAACAGCCCCAGCATTTT
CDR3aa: CASSGQGAEQPQHF

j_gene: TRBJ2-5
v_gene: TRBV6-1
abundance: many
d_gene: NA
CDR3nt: TGTGCCAGCAGTGACAGGGCGGAAGAGACCCAGTACTTC
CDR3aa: CASSDRAEETQYF

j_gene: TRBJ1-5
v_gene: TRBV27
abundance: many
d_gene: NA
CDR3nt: TGTGCCAGCAGTTTAACGTGGGGACCCAATCAGCCCCAGCATTTT
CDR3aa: CASSLTWGPNQPQHF

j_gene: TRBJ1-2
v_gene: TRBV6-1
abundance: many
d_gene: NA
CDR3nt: TGTGCCAGCAGTGAAAACAGTGACCTTTATGGCTACACCTTC
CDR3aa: CASSENSDLYGYTF

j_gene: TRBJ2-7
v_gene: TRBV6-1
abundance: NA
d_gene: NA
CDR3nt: TGTGCCAGCAGTGCAGAAGGACTGCCCTCCTTCGAGCAGTACTTC
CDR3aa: CASSAEGLPSFEQYF

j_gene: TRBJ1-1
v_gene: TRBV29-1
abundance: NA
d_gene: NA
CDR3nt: TGCAGCGTTGACCCCGGAGCCCCTGAAGCTTTCTTT
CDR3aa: CSVDPGAPEAFF

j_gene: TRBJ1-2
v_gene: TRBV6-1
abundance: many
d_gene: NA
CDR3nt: TGTGCCAGCAGAGCCAATAACTATGGCTACACCTTC
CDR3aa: CASRANNYGYTF

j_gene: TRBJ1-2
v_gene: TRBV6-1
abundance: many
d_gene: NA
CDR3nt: TGTGCCAGCGGATATACAGGGAAATACTATGGCTACACCTTC
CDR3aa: CASGYTGKYYGYTF

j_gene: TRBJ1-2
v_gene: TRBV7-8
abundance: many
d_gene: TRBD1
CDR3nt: TGTGCCAGCAGCTTAGTTAGGGACAGGGGCTATGGCTACACCTTC
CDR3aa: CASSLVRDRGYGYTF

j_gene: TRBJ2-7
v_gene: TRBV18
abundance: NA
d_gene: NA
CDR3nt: TGTGCCAGCTCACCACCGGGGGCCATCTCCGAGCAGTACTTC
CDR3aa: CASSPPGAISEQYF

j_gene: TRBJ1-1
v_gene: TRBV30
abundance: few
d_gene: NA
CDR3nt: TGTGCCTGGAGTGTACAATACACTGAAGCTTTCTTT
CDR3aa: CAWSVQYTEAFF

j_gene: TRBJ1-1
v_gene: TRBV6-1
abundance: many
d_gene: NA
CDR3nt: TGTGCCAGCAGGCCCCCGGGAGGGCGGAACACTGAAGCTTTCTTT
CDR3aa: CASRPPGGRNTEAFF

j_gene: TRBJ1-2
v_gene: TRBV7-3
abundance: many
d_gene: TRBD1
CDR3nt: TGTGCCAGCGCGAAGGGGGCTGGTGAGGATGGCTACACCTTC
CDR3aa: CASAKGAGEDGYTF

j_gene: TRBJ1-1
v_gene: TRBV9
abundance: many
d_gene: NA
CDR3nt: TGTGCCAGCAGCGTAGAAAACACTGAAGCTTTCTTT
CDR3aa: CASSVENTEAFF

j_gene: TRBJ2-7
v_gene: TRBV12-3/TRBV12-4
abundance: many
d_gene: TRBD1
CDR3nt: TGTGCCAGCAGACCCCGGACAGGGCCCTACGAGCAGTACTTC
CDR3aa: CASRPRTGPYEQYF

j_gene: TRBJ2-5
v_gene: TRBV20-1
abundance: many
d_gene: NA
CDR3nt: TGCAGTGCTAGAACGCTGTACCAAGAGACCCAGTACTTC
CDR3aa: CSARTLYQETQYF

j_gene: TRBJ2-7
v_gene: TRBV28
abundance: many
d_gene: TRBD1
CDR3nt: TGTGCCAGCACCCCCACAGGGGTCGCGTACGAGCAGTACTTC
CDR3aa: CASTPTGVAYEQYF

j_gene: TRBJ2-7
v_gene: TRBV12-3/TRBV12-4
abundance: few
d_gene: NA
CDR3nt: TGTGCCAGCAGTTTGGCAAGGCAGGGCCCGATTTATTCCTACGAGCAGTACTTC
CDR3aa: CASSLARQGPIYSYEQYF

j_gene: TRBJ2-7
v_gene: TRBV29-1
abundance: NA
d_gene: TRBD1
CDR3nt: TGCAGCGTTGAAGAACAGGGGGTGTACTTC
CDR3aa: CSVEEQGVYF

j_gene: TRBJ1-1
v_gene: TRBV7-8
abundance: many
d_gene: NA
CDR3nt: TGTGCCAGCAGCTTAGTTTGGCAGCTGACGACTGAAGCTTTCTTT
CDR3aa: CASSLVWQLTTEAFF

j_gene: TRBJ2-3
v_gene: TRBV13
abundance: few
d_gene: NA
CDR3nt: TGTGCCAGCGGGTATAGGAGCGTAACGGATACGCAGTATTTT
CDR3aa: CASGYRSVTDTQYF

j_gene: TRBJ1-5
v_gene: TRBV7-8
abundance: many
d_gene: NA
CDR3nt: TGTGCCAGCAGCCCCTTCATCGGGGGCCCCGAACAGCCCCAGCATTTT
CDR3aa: CASSPFIGGPEQPQHF

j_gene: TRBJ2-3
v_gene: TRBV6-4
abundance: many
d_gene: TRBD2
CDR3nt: TGTGCCAGCAGTGGTAGCGGGGGGGCCACAGATACGCAGTATTTT
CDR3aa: CASSGSGGATDTQYF

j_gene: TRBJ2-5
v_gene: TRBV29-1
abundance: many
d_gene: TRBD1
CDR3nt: TGCAGCGTTTTGGGTTTCCGGGACAGGGGATACCAAGAGACCCAGTACTTC
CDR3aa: CSVLGFRDRGYQETQYF

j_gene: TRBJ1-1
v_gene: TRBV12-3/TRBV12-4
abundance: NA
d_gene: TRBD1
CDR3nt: TGTGCCAGCAGTTTAGCCGGATCACAGGGGGCGCGGGCAGCTTTCTTT
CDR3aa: CASSLAGSQGARAAFF

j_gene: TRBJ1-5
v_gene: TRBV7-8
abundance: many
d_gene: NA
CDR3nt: TGTGCCAGCAGCCTAGGACCCGTCCCTCAGCCCCAGCATTTT
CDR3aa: CASSLGPVPQPQHF

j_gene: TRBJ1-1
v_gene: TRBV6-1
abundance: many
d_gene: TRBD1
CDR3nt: TGTGCCAGCACCCCCGGGACAGGGGGCGGTGGGACTGAAGCTTTCTTT
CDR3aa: CASTPGTGGGGTEAFF

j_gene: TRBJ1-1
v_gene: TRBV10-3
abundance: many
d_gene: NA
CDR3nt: TGTGCCATCAGTGAGTCCGCGGGGTATCGAACTGAAGCTTTCTTT
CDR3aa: CAISESAGYRTEAFF

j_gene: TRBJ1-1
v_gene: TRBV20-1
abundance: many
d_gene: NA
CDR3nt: TGCAGTGCACCTCGGCTCGGGATTGAAGCTTTCTTT
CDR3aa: CSAPRLGIEAFF

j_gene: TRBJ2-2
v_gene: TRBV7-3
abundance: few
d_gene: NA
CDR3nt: TGTGCCAGCAGCCGTACCCTATCGATTAGCACCGGGGAGCTGTTTTTT
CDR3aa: CASSRTLSISTGELFF

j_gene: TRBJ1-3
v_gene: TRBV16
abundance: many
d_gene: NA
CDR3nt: TGTGCCAGCAGCCAATCGGGACGCTCTGGAAACACCATATATTTT
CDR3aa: CASSQSGRSGNTIYF

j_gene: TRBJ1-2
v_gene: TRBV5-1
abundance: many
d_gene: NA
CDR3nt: TGCGCCAGCAGCCAGGACGGGGGGACTACTGGCTACACCTTC
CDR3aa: CASSQDGGTTGYTF

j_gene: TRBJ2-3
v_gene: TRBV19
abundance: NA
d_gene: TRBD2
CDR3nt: TGTGCCAGTAGTCCGTGGGGAGCGGGGCCACTTGAGACGCAGTATTTT
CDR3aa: CASSPWGAGPLETQYF

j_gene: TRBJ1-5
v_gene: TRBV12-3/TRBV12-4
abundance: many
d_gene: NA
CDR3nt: TGTGCCAGCAGTCCGCTCCCGATAACCAATCAGCCCCAGCATTTT
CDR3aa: CASSPLPITNQPQHF

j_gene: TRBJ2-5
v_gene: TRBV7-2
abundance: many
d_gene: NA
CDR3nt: TGTGCCAGCAGCCCGCGCTTCCGGGAGACCCAGTACTTC
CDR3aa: CASSPRFRETQYF

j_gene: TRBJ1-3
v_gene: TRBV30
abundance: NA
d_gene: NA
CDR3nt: TGTGCCTGGAGTGTCGGGACGGACTCTGGAAACACCATATATTTT
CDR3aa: CAWSVGTDSGNTIYF

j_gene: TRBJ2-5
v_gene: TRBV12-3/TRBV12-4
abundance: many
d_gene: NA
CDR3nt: TGTGCCAGCAGTTGGGATCAGGTCCAAGAGACCCAGTACTTC
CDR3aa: CASSWDQVQETQYF

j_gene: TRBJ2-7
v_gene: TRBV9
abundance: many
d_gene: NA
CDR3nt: TGTGCCAGCAGCGTAGGTCTTGGGTCCGGGACACTCCGGGGGCAGTACTTC
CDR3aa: CASSVGLGSGTLRGQYF

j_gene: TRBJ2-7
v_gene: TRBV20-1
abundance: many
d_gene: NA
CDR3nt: TGCAGTGCTAGCATTTCAGGGAGGCTCAACGAGCAGTACTTC
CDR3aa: CSASISGRLNEQYF

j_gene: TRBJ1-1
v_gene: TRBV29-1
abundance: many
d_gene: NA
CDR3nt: TGCAGCGTTGACAGGGCCCAGGGTGAAGCTTTCTTT
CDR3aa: CSVDRAQGEAFF

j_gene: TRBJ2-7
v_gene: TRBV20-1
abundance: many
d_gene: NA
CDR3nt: TGCAGTGCTAGAGCCGCTCGTGGGAGCTACGAGCAGTACTTC
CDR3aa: CSARAARGSYEQYF

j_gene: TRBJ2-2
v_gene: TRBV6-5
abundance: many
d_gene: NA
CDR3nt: TGTGCCAGCAGTTATGGGACCGGGGAGCTGTTTTTT
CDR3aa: CASSYGTGELFF